This is a list of T cell receptor beta chains from one sample in a study of CD8 T cells in Susac syndrome. TCRdb fed the immunoSEQ multiplex PCR reads into MiXCR, producing one record per CDR3 protein. This sample has tens of thousands of distinct CDR3 sequences, with around 94% found just once. The specimen was CD4+ T cells from PBMCs. The receptor source for this set is a human donor with Susac syndrome. The CDR3 runs from the conserved cysteine through the conserved F or W. D genes are given only for firm matches. Size values are once, few and many counts, or a class for expanded clones, and some rows have none.

size	V	J	D	DNA	CDR3
NA	TRBV14	TRBJ1-2	NA	TGTGCCAGCAGCCACCAAGGGGATGGCTACACCTTC	CASSHQGDGYTF
once	TRBV9	TRBJ2-7	NA	TGTGCCAGCAGCGTAGGGGGGAGAGCGGGCACTACCTACGAGCAGTACTTC	CASSVGGRAGTTYEQYF
NA	TRBV30	TRBJ1-3	NA	TGTGCCTGGAGTGTACGGCAGAAGGTCGGAAACACCATATATTTT	CAWSVRQKVGNTIYF
NA	TRBV29-1	TRBJ2-5	NA	TGCAGCGTTGAGTCAGGGAGTGAAGAGACCCAGTACTTC	CSVESGSEETQYF
NA	TRBV14	TRBJ2-3	NA	TGTGCCAGCAGCCAAGTTCCGGAAGCTACGCAGTATTTT	CASSQVPEATQYF
NA	TRBV2	TRBJ2-7	TRBD1	TGTGCCAGCAGAGCCGGGACAGGGATCCACGAGCAGTACTTC	CASRAGTGIHEQYF
NA	TRBV23-1	TRBJ1-6	TRBD1	TGCGCCAGCAGACCGACAGGGGGCCATTCACCCCTCCACTTT	CASRPTGGHSPLHF
NA	TRBV20-1	TRBJ2-2	NA	TGCAGTGCTCGGATGGGGAACCGAAACACCGGGGAGCTGTTTTTT	CSARMGNRNTGELFF
NA	TRBV21-1	TRBJ1-5	NA	TGTGCCAGCAGCACCGGCCGGGGAAGCAATCAGCCCCAGCATTTT	CASSTGRGSNQPQHF
NA	TRBV20-1	TRBJ1-5	TRBD1	TGCAGTGCTACTCGGACAGGCCTCCCCAATCAGCCCCAGCATTTT	CSATRTGLPNQPQHF
once	TRBV5-1	TRBJ1-2	NA	TGCGCCAGCAGCTTGGATCACAGAGTATATGGCTACACCTTC	CASSLDHRVYGYTF
NA	TRBV21-1	TRBJ2-7	NA	TGTGCCAGGACAGGGGGCGACTCCTACGAGCAGTACTTC	CARTGGDSYEQYF
NA	TRBV19	TRBJ1-1	NA	TGTGCCAGTAAGGACGGCTTGAACACTGAAGCTTTCTTT	CASKDGLNTEAFF
NA	TRBV12-3/TRBV12-4	TRBJ1-3	TRBD1	TGTGCCAGCAGCCCCGGGACAGGGGGCACCATATATTTT	CASSPGTGGTIYF
NA	TRBV20-1	TRBJ1-2	NA	TGCAGTGCTAGGAGCGGGGATGGCTACACCTTC	CSARSGDGYTF
NA	TRBV7-8	TRBJ1-1	TRBD1	TGTGCCAGCAGCTTAGCCGGGACAGGGACTGAAGCTTTCTTT	CASSLAGTGTEAFF
NA	TRBV29-1	TRBJ1-2	NA	TGCAGCGTTGTGAACAGTCTCGGGTATGGCTACACCTTC	CSVVNSLGYGYTF
NA	TRBV11-2	TRBJ2-1	TRBD2	TGTGCCACCCTAAGCGGGGGGGGTTCCAATGAGCAGTTCTTC	CATLSGGGSNEQFF
once	TRBV12-3/TRBV12-4	TRBJ1-2	NA	TGTGCCAGCAGTTTAGTAGGGACCTCGGTTGGCTACACCTTC	CASSLVGTSVGYTF
NA	TRBV20-1	TRBJ2-5	TRBD2	TGCAGTGCTGTCAGGCTAGCGGGGGGACAAGAGACCCAGTACTTC	CSAVRLAGGQETQYF
NA	TRBV7-2	TRBJ1-5	NA	TGTGCCAGCACGAAGGGAACGAATCAGCCCCAGCATTTT	CASTKGTNQPQHF
NA	TRBV28	TRBJ2-3	TRBD1	TGTGCCAGCAGTTCTGACAGGGGTGGGGGCACAGATACGCAGTATTTT	CASSSDRGGGTDTQYF
NA	TRBV6-1	TRBJ2-3	NA	TGTGCCAGCACCGAAGACCGGGGGTTGAGCACAGATACGCAGTATTTT	CASTEDRGLSTDTQYF
NA	TRBV30	TRBJ1-1	NA	TGTGCCTGGAGTGTATATGACCGAGGAGCTTTCTTT	CAWSVYDRGAFF
NA	TRBV20-1	TRBJ2-5	TRBD2	TGCAGTGCTAGACCGACTAGCGGGGCGGGGGAGACCCAGTACTTC	CSARPTSGAGETQYF
NA	TRBV29-1	TRBJ2-5	TRBD2	TGCAGCGTCTCACTAGCGGGGGGGAAAGAGACCCAGTACTTC	CSVSLAGGKETQYF
NA	TRBV6-2/TRBV6-3	TRBJ1-1	NA	TGTGCCAGCAGGCGCCCGGGACCGAACACTGAAGCTTTCTTT	CASRRPGPNTEAFF
once	TRBV29-1	TRBJ1-1	NA	TGCAGCGTTGAAGTGACGGCGAACACTGAAGCTTTCTTT	CSVEVTANTEAFF
NA	TRBV6-5	TRBJ1-1	TRBD1	TGTGCCAGCAAGGGACAGGGGAACACTGAAGCTTTCTTT	CASKGQGNTEAFF
NA	TRBV30	TRBJ1-2	NA	TGTGCCTGGAGCCCCCAGGGTTTGGAGGTCTACACCTTC	CAWSPQGLEVYTF
NA	TRBV2	TRBJ2-5	NA	TGTGCCAGCAAGGGAGAGGAATCCAGGACCCAGTACTTC	CASKGEESRTQYF
NA	TRBV12-3/TRBV12-4	TRBJ1-6	NA	TGTGCCAGCAGTGAAGTAGTGAATTCACCCCTCCACTTT	CASSEVVNSPLHF
NA	TRBV5-1	TRBJ2-5	NA	TGCGCCAGCGCGCTTCAAGTCCAAGCGGTTGAGACCCAGTACTTC	CASALQVQAVETQYF
NA	TRBV20-1	TRBJ2-7	NA	TGCAGTGCCCCCGGGTCGACCTACGAGCAGTACTTC	CSAPGSTYEQYF
once	TRBV20-1	TRBJ2-4	NA	TGCAGTGCTAGAGATCCCTTGGACTCCTTAAGCATTCAGTACTTC	CSARDPLDSLSIQYF
NA	TRBV15	TRBJ1-1	TRBD1	TGTGCCACCAGCAGTGCGAACAGGGGTGACACTGAAGCTTTCTTT	CATSSANRGDTEAFF
NA	TRBV2	TRBJ2-1	TRBD1	TGTGCCAGCGCAAAAACAGGGGCTGGGGAGCAGTTCTTC	CASAKTGAGEQFF
NA	TRBV4-1	TRBJ2-5	TRBD1	TGCGCCAGCAGCCATTTAGACAGGGGGCACGAGACCCAGTACTTC	CASSHLDRGHETQYF
NA	TRBV7-9	TRBJ2-7	NA	TGTGCCAGCAGCTTGGCTTCTACTTACGAGCAGTACTTC	CASSLASTYEQYF
once	TRBV20-1	TRBJ2-7	TRBD1	TGCAGTGCCCGTCAATTTGCTGGGACAGCCTTGTCCTACGAGCAGTACTTC	CSARQFAGTALSYEQYF
NA	TRBV30	TRBJ1-6	NA	TGTGCCTGGACCCTTCCTCAGGGATGGCCCCTCCACTTT	CAWTLPQGWPLHF
NA	TRBV30	TRBJ2-5	NA	TGTGCCTGGAGCTCCGCCCGCCAGGGTCCATGGGCAGAGACCCAGTACTTC	CAWSSARQGPWAETQYF
few	TRBV27	TRBJ2-2	TRBD2	TGTGCCAGCAGTTTAGCGGGGGGATACACCGGGGAGCTGTTTTTT	CASSLAGGYTGELFF
NA	TRBV15	TRBJ1-2	TRBD1	TGTGCCACCAGCCCTGGACAGGGTGGTCGATATGGCTACACCTTC	CATSPGQGGRYGYTF
NA	TRBV10-3	TRBJ2-7	NA	TGTGCCATCATTAGGACCATGGGGTACGAGCAGTACTTC	CAIIRTMGYEQYF
NA	TRBV20-1	TRBJ1-5	NA	TGCAGTGCTGGGGGTAGCAATCAGCCCCAGCATTTT	CSAGGSNQPQHF